Listed here is a single T cell receptor beta chain. The sample originates from a study of blood T cell repertoires in COVID-19. Background on the study: Samples representing acute and convalescent COVID-19 were sourced from the United States, Italy and Spain. PBMCs, B-cell-depleted T cells, or T cells were the source of the cDNA or gDNA that made up the material.

Per the authors' pipeline: Reference gene primer amplification gave nucleated cell count estimates. Assay used: immunoSEQ multiplex PCR; TCRdb lists only in-frame clones, some missing. D and trimming were read from the DNA, whereas the V and J calls and clone size are those reported in that table. The sample consists of approximately 410,000 clones, 70% to 90% of them appearing once. Looked up from germline, CDR1 is MNHNS and CDR2 is SASEGT. The V and J ends lost 1 base and 8 bases, in that order; junction bases with no gene match: 4. The CDR3 contains 15 residues. The material sequenced was peripheral blood. The sequence was obtained from a woman aged 25 to 45 with active or convalescent COVID-19. V is TRBV6-1 and J is TRBJ1-6, with TRBD1 matching over 8 bases. The CDR3 sequence: CASSEVARGHSPLHF. CDR3 nucleotide sequence: TGTGCCAGCAGTGAAGTCGCCAGGGGGCATTCACCCCTCCACTTT.